The clone carrying this T cell receptor (beta chain) was seen a handful of times. The antigen is undetermined. There were TCR beta CDR3 regions amplified from RNA transcripts. The HTBI primer set drove a first-round RT-PCR of the TCR CDR3. TCRdb reprocessed the multiplex PCR reads via MiXCR and lists one record per CDR3 protein. This sample yields a few hundred thousand distinct CDR3 sequences, of which about 15% are seen a single time; 4.5% to 6% belongs to the top ten. CDR1 and CDR2 (germline): DFQATT, SNEGSKA (reference sequence). With 4 bases clipped from V and 4 bases from J, the junction kept 2 bases outside the gene matches. CDR3 size: 13 residues. The data were obtained in a study of T cells in Graves' hyperthyroidism and ophthalmopathy. Broader study findings: Blood also showed most of the thyroid clonotypes that were expanded above 0.001.

V is TRBV20-1 and J is TRBJ2-3; 10 positions match TRBD1. The specimen sequenced was blood. This sequence was found in a woman aged 25 to 39 with Graves' hyperthyroidism that later progressed to Graves' ophthalmopathy. The CDR3 DNA follows: TGCAGTGCTAAGACAGGGGGCGCAGATACGCAGTATTTT. This encodes CSAKTGGADTQYF.